Below, 28 T cell receptor beta chains from the same sample are listed, as sequenced in a study of blood T cell repertoires in COVID-19. Some clones are missing from TCRdb's copy, which holds only in-frame ones; the method was immunoSEQ multiplex PCR. The repertoire holds approximately 70,000 clones, with more than 75% as singletons. Sample: peripheral blood. Receptors were obtained from a woman in her sixties with acute or convalescent COVID-19.

This clone has a handful of counts. The V and J genes are TRBV15 and TRBJ2-1; the D gene is possibly TRBD2 (6 bases). V was clipped by 8 bases and J by 0 bases, with 8 bases between them. In germline, CDR1 is LNHNV, CDR2 YYDKDF (reference sequence). This CDR3 spans 13 amino acids. The CDR3 spells CATGGGSYNEQFF. CDR3 DNA: TGTGCCACCGGGGGAGGCTCCTACAATGAGCAGTTCTTC. The variable domain in full, with the rest retrieved from reference TRBV15 and TRBJ2-1, is DAMVIQNPRYQVTQFGKPVTLSCSQTLNHNVMYWYQQKSSQAPKLLFHYYDKDFNNEADTPDNFQSRRPNTSFCFLDIRSPGLGDTAMYLCATGGGSYNEQFFGPGTRLTVL.

The rearrangement joins TRBV5-4 to TRBJ2-7; the match to TRBD2 covers 10 bases. The germline V gene has CDR1 SGHNT and CDR2 YYREEE (reference sequence). V lost 4 bases and J lost 3; bases outside the gene matches: 7. This CDR3 is 15 amino acids long. CDR3 in DNA: TGTGCCAGCAGCCCAGATGGGACTAGCGTCTACGAGCAGTACTTC. Translated, it gives CASSPDGTSVYEQYF.

The rearrangement links TRBV30 to TRBJ2-6; a weak D match, TRBD2 (5 bases). Germline assignment: CDR1 GTSNPN and CDR2 SVGIG (reference sequence). The CDR3 covers 17 residues. V lost 0 bases to trimming and J lost 1 base, with 13 bases between them. CDR3 in DNA: TGTGCCTGGAGTGTACTCTCGGGGTGGTCTGGGGCCAACGTCCTGACTTTC. The encoded protein is CAWSVLSGWSGANVLTF.

The gene calls are TRBV19 and TRBJ1-1; D remains unclear. V lost 1 base and J lost 4, with 10 bases in between. Germline CDR1 and CDR2: LNHDA and SQIVND (reference sequence). This CDR3 is built from 14 residues. CDR3 loop: CASSIAGVGTEAFF. CDR3 nucleotide sequence: TGTGCCAGTAGTATAGCAGGCGTCGGCACTGAAGCTTTCTTT.

The count of this clone is one. This chain links TRBV7-2 with TRBJ2-7; D unclear. V was cut by 2 bases and J by 4 bases, with 3 bases left in between. The CDR3 runs to 11 residues. The germline V gene has CDR1 SGHTA and CDR2 FQGNSA. CDR3 bases: TGTGCCAGCAGCTTACTATACGAGCAGTACTTC. Amino acid sequence: CASSLLYEQYF.

This clone was seen more than once but under ten times. The chain combines TRBV12-3 or TRBV12-4 with TRBJ1-2; a possible D gene is TRBD1 (5 bases). Trimming took off 4 bases at V and 5 bases at J, with 5 bases between the two ends. The CDR3 is made up of 11 amino acids. CDR3 coding DNA: TGTGCCAGCAGTTCAGGGTATGGCTACACCTTC. Translation: CASSSGYGYTF.

The chain combines TRBV29-1 with TRBJ1-1; D gene uncertain. The CDR3 covers 13 residues. Trimming removed 7 bases at V and 4 bases at J, with 16 bases between. Germline V gene data show CDR1 as SQVTM and CDR2 as ANQGSEA. This chain's CDR3 is CSAAGRWGTEAFF. In DNA, the CDR3 is TGCAGCGCCGCCGGGAGGTGGGGCACTGAAGCTTTCTTT.

This chain joins TRBV5-6 and TRBJ2-2, with D perhaps matching TRBD1 (5 bases). The V gene lost 4 bases and the J gene lost 1 base, with 8 bases spanning the gap. The CDR3 length is 14 residues. Looked up from germline, CDR1 is SGHDT and CDR2 is YYEEEE. CDR3 sequence reads: CASSRTGNTGELFF. CDR3 sequence (DNA): TGTGCCAGCAGCCGCACAGGGAACACCGGGGAGCTGTTTTTT.

This rearrangement joins TRBV7-9 to TRBJ1-1; D gene unclear. Trimming took off 5 bases at V and 3 bases at J, with 10 bases between the two ends. The CDR3 contains 13 residues. From germline, CDR1 is SEHNR and CDR2 FQNEAQ (reference sequence). The CDR3 reads CASSLRGDTEAFF. Written as DNA, the CDR3 is TGTGCCAGCAGCCTCAGAGGCGACACTGAAGCTTTCTTT.

The genes are TRBV27 and TRBJ2-1, with D possibly matching TRBD1 (6 bases). The V gene's germline CDR1 is MNHEY and CDR2 SMNVEV (reference sequence). This CDR3 spans 17 amino acids. V was shortened by 6 bases and J by 1 base, with 19 bases between the two germline ends. The DNA for the CDR3 is TGTGCCAGCAGCGGGGAATCGGACAGCCAATCCTACAATGAGCAGTTCTTC. Protein: CASSGESDSQSYNEQFF.

The chain is built from TRBV7-2 and TRBJ1-2, with D perhaps matching TRBD1 (6 bases). Germline lookup yields CDR1 SGHTA and CDR2 FQGNSA. Between the trimmed V and J ends, which lost 4 bases and 3 bases, there was a span of 12 bases. The CDR3 extends over 14 amino acids. CDR3 sequence (DNA): TGTGCCAGCAGCTCGGGGGGCGACGACTATGGCTACACCTTC. Its translation is CASSSGGDDYGYTF.

This clone was observed a few times. The chain joins TRBV18 to TRBJ1-1; D is ambiguous. Germline V gives CDR1 KGHSH, CDR2 LQKENI. The length of the CDR3 is 14 residues. Trimming shortened V by 3 bases and J by 0 bases, and 8 bases separated the two germline ends. The CDR3 bases are TGTGCCAGCTCACCGGCGGTTATGAACACTGAAGCTTTCTTT. The encoded protein is CASSPAVMNTEAFF.

The rearrangement joins TRBV7-6 to TRBJ1-3; 10 positions match TRBD1. The CDR3 runs to 17 residues. Losses at the gene ends were 2 bases for V and 2 bases for J; bases not matched to a gene: 6. Germline V lookup: CDR1 SGHVS, CDR2 FNYEAQ. The CDR3, as DNA: TGTGCCAGCAGCTTATTCATAGGGACAGGGGCTGGAAACACCATATATTTT. This codes for CASSLFIGTGAGNTIYF.

This chain joins TRBV7-9 and TRBJ2-1, with TRBD2 matching 7 bases. The CDR3 covers 14 residues. V was pared by 5 bases and J by 10 bases, with 11 bases of the junction left unmatched. Per the germline V gene, CDR1 is SEHNR and CDR2 is FQNEAQ (reference sequence). The CDR3 region is CASSTVAGFPEQFF. CDR3 bases: TGTGCCAGCAGCACTGTAGCGGGTTTTCCCGAGCAGTTCTTC.

This sequence joins TRBV12-3 or TRBV12-4 and TRBJ1-5; the D is unclear. The V gene lost 6 bases and the J gene lost 11 bases, with 14 bases spanning the gap. CDR3 length equals 12 residues. The CDR3 DNA is TGTGCCAGCAGCTGGGATTCGGGGACCCAGCATTTT. Its translation: CASSWDSGTQHF.

The V and J genes are TRBV4-1 and TRBJ2-2; TRBD1 aligns across 11 bases. CDR3 size: 18 residues. Trimming cost V 3 bases and J 4 bases; bases outside gene matches: 10. Germline V lookup: CDR1 MGHRA, CDR2 YSYEKL. The CDR3 DNA sequence: TGCGCCAGCAGCCAGGGTACCGGGACAGGGGGTTTCACCGGGGAGCTGTTTTTT. It specifies CASSQGTGTGGFTGELFF.

The chain is built from TRBV5-1 and TRBJ2-3; weak D call: TRBD1 (7 bases). The CDR3 totals 16 residues. V gave up 0 bases and J gave up 3 bases, with 14 bases separating them. Germline CDR1 reads SGHRS; CDR2 reads YFSETQ. The CDR3, as DNA: TGCGCCAGCAGCTTGGCCTTACAGGGGAGGACAGATACGCAGTATTTT. Its protein product is CASSLALQGRTDTQYF. Full variable domain (remainder filled in from reference TRBV5-1 and TRBJ2-3): KAGVTQTPRYLIKTRGQQVTLSCSPISGHRSVSWYQQTPGQGLQFLFEYFSETQRNKGNFPGRFSGRQFSNSRSEMNVSTLELGDSALYLCASSLALQGRTDTQYFGPGTRLTVL.

The J gene is TRBJ2-7, the V gene TRBV6-6; D possibly corresponds to TRBD1 (5 bases). This CDR3 spans 18 amino acids. V dropped 5 bases and J dropped 3 bases, with 26 bases sitting between them. Germline CDR1 and CDR2: MNHNY and SVGAGI (reference sequence). CDR3 region: CASSRIADSPKLGYEQYF. CDR3 DNA sequence: TGTGCCAGCAGTCGGATCGCCGACAGTCCAAAACTGGGCTACGAGCAGTACTTC.

CDR3 nucleotide sequence: TGTGCCAGCAGTCCCCGAGGACGGGGAGGGCTCACAGATACGCAGTATTTT. It is translated as CASSPRGRGGLTDTQYF. The V call is TRBV27, the J call TRBJ2-3, with 7 bases identical to TRBD2. The CDR3 spans 17 residues. Germline V gene data show CDR1 as MNHEY and CDR2 as SMNVEV (reference sequence). Losses at the gene ends were 5 bases for V and 2 bases for J; bases not matched to a gene: 13.

V is TRBV7-8 and J is TRBJ2-7; tentatively, D is TRBD2 (6 bases). The CDR3 is 13 amino acids. From germline, CDR1 is SGHVS and CDR2 FQNEAQ. V was cut by 4 bases and J by 2 bases, with 9 bases left in between. The CDR3 sequence is CASSSRLAYEQYF. DNA of the CDR3: TGTGCCAGCAGCTCACGACTAGCCTACGAGCAGTACTTC. The variable domain in full, completed from reference TRBV7-8 and TRBJ2-7, reads GAGVSQSPRYKVAKRGQDVALRCDPISGHVSLFWYQQALGQGPEFLTYFQNEAQLDKSGLPSDRFFAERPEGSVSTLKIQRTQQEDSAVYLCASSSRLAYEQYFGPGTRLTVT.

The J gene is TRBJ1-1, the V gene TRBV3-1 (or the pseudogene TRBV3-2), with D uncertain. V was shortened by 1 base and J by 3 bases, with 9 bases between the two germline ends. The length of the CDR3 is 14 residues. Germline CDR1 and CDR2: LGHDT and YNNKEL (reference sequence). The DNA of the CDR3 is TGTGCCAGCAGCCAAGGGCCAGTTTACACTGAAGCTTTCTTT. Encoded protein: CASSQGPVYTEAFF.

The rearrangement uses TRBV7-2 and TRBJ2-1; D unresolved. V lost 5 bases to trimming and J lost 3 bases, with 8 bases between them. The germline V gene has CDR1 SGHTA and CDR2 FQGNSA. The CDR3 has 13 amino acids. CDR3 bases: TGTGCCAGCAGCAATCAGGTCTACAATGAGCAGTTCTTC. Its protein product is CASSNQVYNEQFF.

This clone was seen once. The genes are TRBV19 and TRBJ2-7, with D tentatively TRBD1 (5 bases). V was cut by 8 bases and J by 0 bases, with 14 bases left in between. CDR1 is LNHDA and CDR2 is SQIVND in the germline V gene (reference sequence). This CDR3 has 14 residues. The CDR3: CASSIRVSSYEQYF. CDR3 in DNA: TGTGCCAGTTCTATCAGGGTGAGCTCCTACGAGCAGTACTTC.

In this sample, this clone turned up a few times. V is TRBV27 and J is TRBJ1-5, with unresolved D. CDR3 length equals 13 residues. Germline V gene lookup returns CDR1 MNHEY and CDR2 SMNVEV (reference sequence). Between the trimmed V and J ends, which lost 1 base and 4 bases, there was a span of 5 bases. This CDR3 reads CASSLWPNQPQHF. Here the CDR3 DNA reads TGTGCCAGCAGTTTATGGCCAAATCAGCCCCAGCATTTT.

The chain uses TRBV6-5 and TRBJ2-7; D possibly corresponds to TRBD1 (6 bases). The CDR3 extends over 14 amino acids. The V gene lost 6 bases and the J gene lost 2 bases, with 14 bases spanning the gap. Per the germline V gene, CDR1 is MNHEY and CDR2 is SVGAGI. CDR3 amino acids: CASSPGDGTYEQYF. CDR3 sequence (DNA): TGTGCCAGCAGCCCAGGGGACGGAACCTACGAGCAGTACTTC.

The CDR3 bases are TGTGCCAGCAGCCTCTATTCGACAGGGAGGAACTATGGCTACACCTTC. It yields the protein CASSLYSTGRNYGYTF. This chain joins TRBV6-2 or TRBV6-3 and TRBJ1-2; 7 bases map to TRBD1. Trimming removed 6 bases from V and 2 bases from J; junction bases left unmatched: 12. The CDR3 runs 16 residues. The germline gives CDR1 MNHEY, CDR2 SVGEGT.

V and J are TRBV5-1 and TRBJ1-2; D perhaps matches TRBD1 (5 bases). Trimming pared 4 bases from V and 4 bases from J, leaving 17 bases between. Germline values: CDR1 SGHRS, CDR2 YFSETQ. CDR3 length: 15 amino acids. The chain's CDR3 is CASSPIGGGSYGYTF. The CDR3 nucleotides read TGCGCCAGCAGCCCGATCGGTGGGGGGAGCTATGGCTACACCTTC.

The chain joins TRBV6-5 to TRBJ2-7; tentatively, D is TRBD2 (6 bases). CDR1 and CDR2 from the germline V gene are MNHEY and SVGAGI. V was pared by 8 bases and J by 1 base, with 12 bases between. CDR3 size: 13 residues. The CDR3 bases are TGTGCCAGCGGGAGGACCGAGTCCTACGAGCAGTACTTC. The encoded protein is CASGRTESYEQYF.